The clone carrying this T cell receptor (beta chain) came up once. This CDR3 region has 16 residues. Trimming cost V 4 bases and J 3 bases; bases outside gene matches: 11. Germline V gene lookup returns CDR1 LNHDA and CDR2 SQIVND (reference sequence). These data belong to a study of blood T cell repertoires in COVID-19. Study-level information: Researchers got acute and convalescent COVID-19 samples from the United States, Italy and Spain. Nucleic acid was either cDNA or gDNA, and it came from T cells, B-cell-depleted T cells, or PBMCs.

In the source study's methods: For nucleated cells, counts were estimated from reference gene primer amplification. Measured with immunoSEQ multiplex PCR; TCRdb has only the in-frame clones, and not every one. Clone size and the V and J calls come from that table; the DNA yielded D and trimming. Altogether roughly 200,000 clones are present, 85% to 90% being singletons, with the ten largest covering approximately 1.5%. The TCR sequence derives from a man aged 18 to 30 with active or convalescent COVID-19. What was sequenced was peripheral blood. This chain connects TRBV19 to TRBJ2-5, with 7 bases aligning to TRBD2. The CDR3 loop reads CASSNSPGLAEETQYF. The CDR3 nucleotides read TGTGCCAGTAGTAACTCCCCGGGGCTAGCGGAAGAGACCCAGTACTTC.